Listed here is a single T cell receptor beta chain. The antigen it recognizes is unknown. Base-call qualities are not available, and no considerably larger clone is one nucleotide away. The source of the sample is a study of T cell responses to AZD1222 COVID-19 vaccine (TCRdb year 2021). General notes on the study: TCR sequencing covered more than 230 trial participants: around 210 given two doses of AZD1222 and 26 given two doses of MenACWY control vaccine. Trial participants were enrolled into age subgroups of 18-55, 56-69 and 70-plus years, which contained 148, 28 and 57 TCR-sequenced participants, respectively.

The time point label on this specimen signifies: baseline before first vaccination. The treatment or condition label on this specimen signifies: meningococcal conjugate vaccine given as trial control. Vaccinee samples came from UK trials COV001 and COV002, including a single-blind randomized controlled phase 2/3 trial of AZD1222 (ChAdOx1 nCoV-19) in healthy adults. For TCRbeta chain sequencing, PBMC samples from trial participants were taken at day 0 and at day 28 after the second dose. The CDR3 regions of human TCRbeta chains were analyzed by immunosequencing. The paper's data handling went like this. Repertoire TCRs were matched against a reference library of SARS-CoV-2-specific TCRs generated with the MIRA antigen-specificity platform. Breadth meant the fraction of unique TCRs that were SARS-CoV-2-associated, whereas depth meant the fraction of total T cells that were SARS-CoV-2-associated. Using the MIRA data, every spike-specific TCR was mapped to the spike region that the TCR reacted to and assigned to either a CD4 or a CD8 class. Log10-transformed breadth and depth values were compared by one-way ANOVA with Sidak's multiple comparisons tests. TCRdb holds this immuneACCESS table with in-frame rearrangements only. Some clones are missing; in checked studies, unresolved V genes explain under half, and the rest has no known cause. Clone size and V and J calls were adopted from that table, with D and trimming inferred from the DNA. The sample records about 78,000 clones, 88% of which are singletons. Roughly 5.1% of the sample goes to the ten largest clones.

The full study reports these points: The 56-69-year group was small, and its depth increase did not reach significance, likely because of low power. Because no day 14 peak-response samples were available, the repertoires could be characterized only after the peak T cell response. Participants were mostly white British and included more females than males, and it was suggested by the authors that clonal diversity may have been underestimated. The vaccine-associated CD4 TCRs covered the entire spike protein, and the dominant responses fell in regions 160-218 and 743-854. Reportedly, close to half of the unique spike-specific TCRs recognized epitopes lying outside the regions that are mutated in the B.1.351 and B.1.1.7 variants. Conclusions about previously exposed vaccinees are limited because only five to seven AZD1222 recipients were SARS-CoV-2 seropositive at baseline. A significant rise in spike-specific TCR breadth and depth was observed after two AZD1222 doses relative to day 0 and relative to MenACWY recipients.

The source material was peripheral blood, sampled on day 0 of MenACWY control vaccination. The source is an adult in good health.

The CDR3 amino acid sequence is: CASSVAATGTLRGYTF. The base sequence is TGTGCCAGTAGTGTCGCCGCGACAGGGACCCTTCGCGGCTACACCTTC. The rearrangement combines TRBV19 with TRBJ1-2; TRBD1 agrees with 7 junctional bases. Compared with germline, V lacks 5 bases and J lacks 8 bases; bases without a gene match: 17. The CDR3 goes from the cysteine to the phenylalanine over 16 residues. Only CDR3 DNA is held: 48 bases, read in frame from base 1. Based on the germline V gene (reference sequence), the CDR1 and CDR2 sequences are LNHDA and SQIVND.